By share, the clone carrying this T cell receptor beta chain counts as large. Antigen: not known. The V gene's germline CDR1 is MDHEN and CDR2 SYDVKM. V lost 4 bases and J lost 1, with 11 bases in between. The CDR3 totals 14 residues. The data are from a study of immune heterogeneity within non-small cell lung tumors. Study-wide background: In total, the tumors were 4 squamous cell carcinomas, around ten non-squamous carcinomas and 1 not otherwise specified. Study results and caveats: Identical dominant CDR3 beta clonotypes spanned tumor sites within a patient, beside site-unique high-frequency clones.

Multiplex PCR with 32 V and 13 J primers amplified TCR beta CDR3. One entry per CDR3 protein, called by TCRdb with MiXCR from the multiplex PCR reads. Here the sample spans 2,500 to 3,000 distinct CDR3 sequences, around a quarter being singletons. Genomic DNA extracted from bulk tumor tissue served as template. A total of roughly 620 ng was used per sample. Every primary tumor yielded several biopsies, spaced far apart, that were taken during surgery. Enrolled patients presented with newly diagnosed, previously untreated non-small cell lung cancer and underwent curative surgery. This chain joins TRBV28 and TRBJ2-7, with a weak D call TRBD1 (6 bases). The sample taken for sequencing was lung tumor tissue. The sequence came from a man aged 45-65 years with non-small cell lung cancer. The CDR3 spells CASSWLQGSYEQYF. CDR3 nucleotides: TGTGCCAGCAGTTGGTTACAGGGATCCTACGAGCAGTACTTC.